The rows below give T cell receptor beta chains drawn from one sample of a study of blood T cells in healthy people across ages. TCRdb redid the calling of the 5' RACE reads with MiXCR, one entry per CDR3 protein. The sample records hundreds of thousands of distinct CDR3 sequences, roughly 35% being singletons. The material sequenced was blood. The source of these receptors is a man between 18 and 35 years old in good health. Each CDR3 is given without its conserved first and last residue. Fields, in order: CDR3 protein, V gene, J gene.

CDR3aa: ASSVSSLRGDGYT; v_gene: TRBV9; j_gene: TRBJ1-2
CDR3aa: SAGVVGQDIQY; v_gene: TRBV20-1; j_gene: TRBJ2-4
CDR3aa: ATSDSLNQPQH; v_gene: TRBV24-1; j_gene: TRBJ1-5
CDR3aa: ASSLGLAGENGETQY; v_gene: TRBV5-4; j_gene: TRBJ2-5
CDR3aa: ASSQETGLNTGELF; v_gene: TRBV4-3; j_gene: TRBJ2-2
CDR3aa: ASSAGTGVSYEQY; v_gene: TRBV7-9; j_gene: TRBJ2-7
CDR3aa: ASSLQGLRNEQY; v_gene: TRBV12-3/TRBV12-4; j_gene: TRBJ2-7
CDR3aa: SVGGPNQRPRETQY; v_gene: TRBV29-1; j_gene: TRBJ2-5
CDR3aa: ASSLVPLTAQSYEQY; v_gene: TRBV12-3/TRBV12-4; j_gene: TRBJ2-7
CDR3aa: SASKLGQGSSWH; v_gene: TRBV20-1; j_gene: TRBJ1-5
CDR3aa: ASSTRQASSSYEQY; v_gene: TRBV7-6; j_gene: TRBJ2-7
CDR3aa: ASRGGTGAEETQY; v_gene: TRBV2; j_gene: TRBJ2-5
CDR3aa: ASSPVGRATSSPSKDGYT; v_gene: TRBV4-1; j_gene: TRBJ1-2
CDR3aa: AWSGSTLNYGYT; v_gene: TRBV30; j_gene: TRBJ1-2
CDR3aa: SARDVARINEQY; v_gene: TRBV20-1; j_gene: TRBJ2-4
CDR3aa: ASSLAEQGFGELF; v_gene: TRBV5-1; j_gene: TRBJ2-2
CDR3aa: ASTSSTTSADTQY; v_gene: TRBV7-2; j_gene: TRBJ2-3
CDR3aa: ASSPLREKSGYT; v_gene: TRBV7-2; j_gene: TRBJ1-2
CDR3aa: ASSAPGQNTEAF; v_gene: TRBV4-1; j_gene: TRBJ1-1
CDR3aa: ASSFPGQRNTEAF; v_gene: TRBV12-3/TRBV12-4; j_gene: TRBJ1-1
CDR3aa: ASSLFRRDKVDGTEAF; v_gene: TRBV27; j_gene: TRBJ1-1
CDR3aa: AISAGTSGLDEQF; v_gene: TRBV10-3; j_gene: TRBJ2-1
CDR3aa: ASSQEGLAGADTHTDTQY; v_gene: TRBV4-3; j_gene: TRBJ2-3
CDR3aa: ASSQDLGPEAF; v_gene: TRBV4-3; j_gene: TRBJ1-1
CDR3aa: ASNDRDRNEKLF; v_gene: TRBV2; j_gene: TRBJ1-4
CDR3aa: SVGPGPDANTGELF; v_gene: TRBV29-1; j_gene: TRBJ2-2
CDR3aa: ATSDLDREETQY; v_gene: TRBV24-1; j_gene: TRBJ2-5
CDR3aa: ASSYSPEGVDYEQY; v_gene: TRBV5-5; j_gene: TRBJ2-7
CDR3aa: ANSTSGGQETQY; v_gene: TRBV12-3/TRBV12-4; j_gene: TRBJ2-5
CDR3aa: ASSLSGGWSYT; v_gene: TRBV12-3/TRBV12-4; j_gene: TRBJ1-2
CDR3aa: ASSWTTYNEQF; v_gene: TRBV6-5; j_gene: TRBJ2-1
CDR3aa: ASSLDQGSGNTIY; v_gene: TRBV7-2; j_gene: TRBJ1-3
CDR3aa: ASSTYNSPLH; v_gene: TRBV7-9; j_gene: TRBJ1-6
CDR3aa: SAADRAQETQY; v_gene: TRBV20-1; j_gene: .
CDR3aa: ASEWGGGPYNEQF; v_gene: TRBV6-1; j_gene: TRBJ2-1
CDR3aa: ASSLGWEDTQY; v_gene: TRBV7-6; j_gene: TRBJ2-3
CDR3aa: ASSTTDTYEQY; v_gene: TRBV27; j_gene: TRBJ2-7
CDR3aa: ATSPGSNEQF; v_gene: TRBV10-3; j_gene: TRBJ2-1
CDR3aa: SARDRVLAGDTQY; v_gene: TRBV20-1; j_gene: TRBJ2-3